These 22 T cell receptor beta chains were sequenced from one sample in a study of shared clonotypes between healthy human individuals. The protocol was immunoSEQ multiplex PCR, while the TCRdb copy is restricted to in-frame clones and leaves out a portion. The sample includes 450,000 to 550,000 clones, approximately 79% of them seen just once. Source material: PBMCs. These receptors all stem from a woman aged 40 to 50 in good health. Some clones in this sample may be carry-over from other donors' samples.

The J gene is TRBJ2-1, the V gene TRBV6-6; 7 bases are shared with TRBD2. The CDR3 consists of 15 residues. Germline assignment: CDR1 MNHNY and CDR2 SVGAGI (reference sequence). The ends lost 2 bases at V and 7 bases at J; junction bases unmatched: 8. In nucleotides, the CDR3 is TGTGCCAGCAGTTACGGTAGCGGGTCTATTAATGAGCAGTTCTTC. Protein: CASSYGSGSINEQFF.

This clone was seen once. The genes are TRBV19 and TRBJ2-7, with D possibly being TRBD2 (6 bases). Trimming cost V 4 bases and J 4 bases, with 17 bases left between them. This CDR3 is 15 amino acids long. The germline gives CDR1 LNHDA, CDR2 SQIVND (reference sequence). The DNA of the CDR3 is TGTGCCAGTAGTAGTTACGGGAGCGGACTATACGAGCAGTACTTC. Its protein is CASSSYGSGLYEQYF.

This clone has a single count. The rearrangement links TRBV7-2 to TRBJ2-5; D remains unclear. This CDR3 contains 14 residues. CDR1 SGHTA and CDR2 FQGNSA come from the germline V gene. V lost 1 base and J lost 1, with 7 bases in between. This CDR3 is CASSLDYSQETQYF. DNA of the CDR3: TGTGCCAGCAGCTTAGACTACAGCCAAGAGACCCAGTACTTC.

The V and J genes are TRBV5-1 and TRBJ2-1, with 12 bases lining up with TRBD2. Per germline, CDR1 SGHRS and CDR2 YFSETQ. With 1 base clipped from V and 8 bases from J, the junction kept 13 bases outside the gene matches. The CDR3 sequence is 18 residues long. This chain's CDR3 is CASSLPAPRLAGVYEQFF. DNA of the CDR3: TGCGCCAGCAGCTTGCCGGCGCCAAGACTAGCGGGAGTGTATGAGCAGTTCTTC.

This clone is a singleton in its sample. The rearrangement links TRBV9 to TRBJ2-5; perhaps TRBD1 as D (6 bases). CDR1 and CDR2 from the germline V gene are SGDLS and YYNGEE. Trimming left V 3 bases short and J 5 bases short, with 14 bases between. The CDR3 length is 14 residues. Written as DNA, the CDR3 is TGTGCCAGCAGCGGACAGGTCCTAGGGGAGACCCAGTACTTC. Its translation is CASSGQVLGETQYF.

The chain uses TRBV27 and TRBJ2-7; possible D gene TRBD2, 7 bases. The CDR3 length is 16 residues. Trimming cost V 5 bases and J 6 bases, with 23 bases left between them. The germline V gene encodes CDR1 MNHEY and CDR2 SMNVEV (reference sequence). In DNA, the CDR3 is TGTGCCAGCAGTCTCTCGCCCTCGGGGGGAGGGGGCGAGCAGTACTTC. This encodes CASSLSPSGGGGEQYF.

For the CDR3, the DNA is TGTGCCAGCAGCGGCCGAGGGGGCGCTTACTCTGGGGCCAACGTCCTGACTTTC. It yields the protein CASSGRGGAYSGANVLTF. The chain is built from TRBV27 and TRBJ2-6; 7 nucleotides line up with TRBD1. Trimming took 6 bases from V and 0 from J; bases not matched to a gene: 11. The CDR3 is 18 residues long. CDR1 and CDR2 (germline): MNHEY, SMNVEV (reference sequence).

The gene calls are TRBV7-2 and TRBJ2-4; 8 nucleotides line up with TRBD2. The V gene's germline CDR1 is SGHTA and CDR2 FQGNSA. V was clipped by 8 bases and J by 0 bases; unmatched bases: 15. This CDR3 is 18 amino acids long. CDR3 nucleotide sequence: TGTGCCAGCTCGCTCCGAGTGGTTAGCGGGATAGCCAAAAACATTCAGTACTTC. It translates to CASSLRVVSGIAKNIQYF.

The chain employs TRBV9 and TRBJ1-4; 8 bases are a match to TRBD1. Germline loops: CDR1 SGDLS, CDR2 YYNGEE. This CDR3 contains 15 residues. J gave up 7 bases and V 0 bases, and 5 bases lay outside the gene matches. The CDR3 nucleotides read TGTGCCAGCAGCGTAGATTCAGGGGGCGGTGAAAAACTGTTTTTT. Protein sequence: CASSVDSGGGEKLFF.

The chain uses TRBV9 and TRBJ2-5; unclear D gene. CDR1 and CDR2 from the germline V gene are SGDLS and YYNGEE. The CDR3 has 12 residues. Trimming removed 3 bases at V and 2 bases at J, with 5 bases between. The chain's CDR3 is CASSADQETQYF. The CDR3 DNA reads TGTGCCAGCAGCGCGGATCAAGAGACCCAGTACTTC. The complete variable domain, with remaining parts taken from reference TRBV9 and TRBJ2-5, reads DSGVTQTPKHLITATGQRVTLRCSPRSGDLSVYWYQQSLDQGLQFLIQYYNGEERAKGNILERFSAQQFPDLHSELNLSSLELGDSALYFCASSADQETQYFGPGTRLLVL.

The chain is built from TRBV27 and TRBJ1-2; tentatively, D is TRBD1 (5 bases). Per germline, CDR1 MNHEY and CDR2 SMNVEV (reference sequence). Trimming cost V 3 bases and J 8 bases, with 13 bases left between them. The CDR3 has 13 amino acids. CDR3 loop: CASSLGRTGGYTF. The CDR3 coding sequence is TGTGCCAGCAGTTTGGGACGTACTGGGGGCTACACCTTC.

This clone was observed a handful of times. This chain joins TRBV11-3 and TRBJ2-1; tentatively, D is TRBD1 or TRBD2 (5 bases each). The CDR3 is 16 residues long. Looked up from germline, CDR1 is SGHNT and CDR2 is YENEEA. The germline V and J ends were trimmed by 5 bases and 8 bases, with 22 bases remaining between them. The CDR3 loop is CASSKEGSALLDEQFF. The CDR3 DNA is TGTGCCAGCAGCAAAGAGGGGTCGGCGCTCCTCGATGAGCAGTTCTTC. Full variable domain (outside the CDR3, taken from reference TRBV11-3 and TRBJ2-1): EAGVVQSPRYKIIEKKQPVAFWCNPISGHNTLYWYLQNLGQGPELLIRYENEEAVDDSQLPKDRFSAERLKGVDSTLKIQPAELGDSAVYLCASSKEGSALLDEQFFGPGTRLTVL.

The chain links TRBV7-9 to TRBJ1-1; perhaps TRBD1 as D (5 bases). Trimming cost V 2 bases and J 7 bases, with 11 bases left between them. The germline CDR1 and CDR2 sequences are SEHNR and FQNEAQ (reference sequence). CDR3 length equals 13 residues. CDR3 nucleotide sequence: TGTGCCAGCAGCTTATCAACAGGAATTGAAGCTTTCTTT. This translates into CASSLSTGIEAFF.

This clone was recorded once. This chain links TRBV28 with TRBJ1-5; the match to TRBD1 covers 7 bases. Losses at the gene ends were 2 bases for V and 6 bases for J; bases not matched to a gene: 10. This CDR3 spans 16 amino acids. Germline loops: CDR1 MDHEN, CDR2 SYDVKM. CDR3 nucleotides: TGTGCCAGCAGTTTAAAGAACAGGGGATCGGGTCAGCCCCAGCATTTT. Translation: CASSLKNRGSGQPQHF.

The rearrangement joins TRBV9 to TRBJ2-2, with D possibly called TRBD1 or TRBD2 (5 bases each). The V end was cut by 1 base, the J end by 6 bases, with 25 bases between. This CDR3 comprises 19 residues. Germline V lookup: CDR1 SGDLS, CDR2 YYNGEE. In DNA, the CDR3 is TGTGCCAGCAGCGTAAGGTTGGGTGGGACCATCCGTCGCCCCGGGGAGCTGTTTTTT. As protein: CASSVRLGGTIRRPGELFF.

The rearrangement uses TRBV4-2 and TRBJ1-4; D perhaps matches TRBD1 (6 bases). The CDR3 runs 15 residues. Germline CDR1 LGHNA, CDR2 YNFKEQ. The V gene lost 1 base and the J gene lost 6 bases, with 12 bases spanning the gap. The CDR3 reads CASSQVRQAHEKLFF. The CDR3 DNA is TGTGCCAGCAGCCAAGTCCGACAGGCACATGAAAAACTGTTTTTT.

The gene calls are TRBV7-3 and TRBJ2-5; D uncertain. The CDR3 spans 12 residues. Germline lookup yields CDR1 SGHTA and CDR2 FQGTGA. Trimming left V 4 bases short and J 9 bases short, with 12 bases between. CDR3 in DNA: TGTGCCAGCAGCTCTCTGACCTGGGCCCAGTACTTC. Encoded protein: CASSSLTWAQYF.

About this clone: Other DNA sequences from this sample encode an identical CDR3 as well. V usage is TRBV6-5 and J usage is TRBJ2-7, with TRBD1 matching over 11 bases. The CDR3 runs 15 residues. From germline, CDR1 is MNHEY and CDR2 SVGAGI. V trimming: 0 bases; J trimming: 3 bases; junction bases outside the gene matches: 1. The CDR3 DNA reads as TGTGCCAGCAGTTACTCGGGGACAGGGGGCTACGAGCAGTACTTC. Translation: CASSYSGTGGYEQYF.

This sequence joins TRBV2 and TRBJ2-7; 7 bases are a match to TRBD1. This CDR3 is 15 amino acids long. V dropped 6 bases and J dropped 5; count of bases not matched to a gene: 13. In germline, CDR1 is SNHLY, CDR2 FYNNEI. CDR3 DNA sequence: TGTGCCAGCAGAGCTGGGACAGCCGTTCGGAACGAGCAGTACTTC. Its translation: CASRAGTAVRNEQYF.

In regard to this clone: Other DNA sequences from this sample encode an identical CDR3 as well. V and J are TRBV6-5 and TRBJ2-1; D not certain. Germline V gene sequence: CDR1 MNHEY, CDR2 SVGAGI. Between the trimmed V and J ends, which lost 4 bases and 9 bases, there was a span of 7 bases. The CDR3 runs to 11 residues. DNA for the CDR3: TGTGCCAGCAGTTTGGCCGCTGAGCAGTTCTTC. Translating it yields CASSLAAEQFF.

This clone appeared once. DNA of the CDR3: TGTGCCAGCAGTGCTACTAGCGGAGTCTACGAGCAGTACTTC. It codes for CASSATSGVYEQYF. The chain carries TRBV6-1 and TRBJ2-7; 8 bases align to TRBD2. The germline V gene encodes CDR1 MNHNS and CDR2 SASEGT. This CDR3 comprises 14 residues. V was clipped by 4 bases and J by 3 bases; unmatched bases: 5.

The chain employs TRBV6-1 and TRBJ2-2, with TRBD2 as a possible D gene (5 bases). This CDR3 contains 14 residues. Germline loops: CDR1 MNHNS, CDR2 SASEGT. Trimming stripped 7 bases from V and 5 bases from J, with 14 bases between. CDR3 loop: CASIGLPDTGELFF. CDR3 coding DNA: TGTGCCAGCATAGGACTCCCGGATACCGGGGAGCTGTTTTTT.